The 27 T cell receptor beta chains given below trace back to one sample, sequenced in a study of cytomegalovirus exposure and HLA in healthy donors. PCR amplification relied on 60 Vbeta primers (plus 13 Jbeta primers). Some clones are missing from TCRdb's copy, which holds only in-frame ones; the method was immunoSEQ multiplex PCR. The sample consists of about 90,000 clones, 60% to 80% of them appearing once. The sample comprised PBMCs. The receptors shown here come from a boy aged 10-17 years in good health and CMV-seronegative.

Only one count was recorded for this clone. The J gene is TRBJ1-5, the V gene TRBV2; TRBD1 might be the D (5 bases). The CDR3 consists of 9 residues. V was pared by 8 bases and J by 11 bases, with 7 bases between. From germline, CDR1 is SNHLY and CDR2 FYNNEI. The CDR3 DNA reads as TGTGCCAGCCCGGGGGCCCAGCATTTT. It yields the protein CASPGAQHF.

This clone is medium-sized in the sample. V gene TRBV7-9 combines with J gene TRBJ1-1; TRBD1 is a possible D gene (6 bases). The CDR3 is 15 amino acids. Germline V gene lookup returns CDR1 SEHNR and CDR2 FQNEAQ (reference sequence). V was pared by 5 bases and J by 4 bases, with 17 bases between. The CDR3 is CASSPPVRTATEAFF. The CDR3 DNA reads as TGTGCCAGCAGCCCCCCCGTGAGGACAGCCACTGAAGCTTTCTTT.

The chain has TRBV29-1 and TRBJ2-3, with 10 bases matching TRBD2. CDR1 and CDR2 from the germline V gene are SQVTM and ANQGSEA. V dropped 6 bases and J dropped 1; count of bases not matched to a gene: 7. This CDR3 contains 15 residues. The CDR3, as DNA: TGCAGCGTAGCTCCCCTAGCGGGAGGCACAGATACGCAGTATTTT. This codes for CSVAPLAGGTDTQYF.

The chain has TRBV28 and TRBJ1-5; D uncertain. The CDR3 is made up of 15 amino acids. Germline V gene sequence: CDR1 MDHEN, CDR2 SYDVKM. V gave up 8 bases and J gave up 0 bases, with 14 bases separating them. CDR3 coding DNA: TGTGCCAGCTCCCTTCAGGTCCATAGCAATCAGCCCCAGCATTTT. Amino acid sequence: CASSLQVHSNQPQHF.

The chain joins TRBV27 to TRBJ2-5, with a weak D call TRBD1 (6 bases). CDR1 and CDR2 from the germline V gene are MNHEY and SMNVEV (reference sequence). The V and J ends lost 6 bases and 4 bases respectively, with 18 bases between them. There are 15 residues in the CDR3. CDR3: CASSPATGLGETQYF. In nucleotides, the CDR3 is TGTGCCAGCAGCCCTGCCACAGGGTTAGGAGAGACCCAGTACTTC.

The chain employs TRBV5-4 and TRBJ1-1; unclear D gene. Germline CDR1 reads SGHNT; CDR2 reads YYREEE (reference sequence). Trimming stripped 0 bases from V and 7 bases from J, with 4 bases between. This CDR3 spans 11 amino acids. CDR3 loop: CASSLAHEAFF. As DNA, the CDR3 is TGTGCCAGCAGCTTGGCACATGAAGCTTTCTTT.

This clone was detected a few times. The chain employs TRBV14 and TRBJ1-1; D not certain. The germline gives CDR1 SGHDN, CDR2 FVKESK. CDR3 length equals 15 residues. V shed 1 base and J shed 6 bases, with 15 bases lying between them. CDR3 nucleotides: TGTGCCAGCAGCCAAGCTTCTCGAGGGTTTCCTGAAGCTTTCTTT. This translates into CASSQASRGFPEAFF.

CDR3 nucleotides: TGCGCCAGCAGCCATACAGGGGGGGAGAATGAGCAGTTCTTC. Its protein is CASSHTGGENEQFF. The chain is built from TRBV4-3 and TRBJ2-1, with D perhaps matching TRBD1 (8 bases). Germline CDR1 LGHNA, CDR2 YSLEER. CDR3 length: 14 amino acids. Trimming removed 3 bases from V and 7 bases from J, with 13 bases in between.

The chain has TRBV30 and TRBJ2-7; D perhaps matches TRBD2 (5 bases). Germline V lookup: CDR1 GTSNPN, CDR2 SVGIG (reference sequence). Between the trimmed V and J ends, which lost 2 bases and 3 bases, there was a span of 8 bases. This CDR3 comprises 12 residues. The DNA for the CDR3 is TGTGCCTGGAGTAACGCGGGCTACGAGCAGTACTTC. This encodes CAWSNAGYEQYF.

The chain uses TRBV9 and TRBJ1-1, with D possibly being TRBD1 (5 bases). Germline loops: CDR1 SGDLS, CDR2 YYNGEE. This CDR3 is built from 15 residues. V gave up 3 bases and J gave up 5 bases, with 17 bases separating them. The CDR3 nucleotides are TGTGCCAGCAGCGGACCGGGACTTCGAACGACTGAAGCTTTCTTT. It codes for CASSGPGLRTTEAFF. The complete variable domain, with remaining parts taken from reference TRBV9 and TRBJ1-1, reads DSGVTQTPKHLITATGQRVTLRCSPRSGDLSVYWYQQSLDQGLQFLIQYYNGEERAKGNILERFSAQQFPDLHSELNLSSLELGDSALYFCASSGPGLRTTEAFFGQGTRLTVV.

The gene calls are TRBV6-5 and TRBJ2-7; D may be TRBD2 (5 bases). Trimming took 5 bases from V and 0 from J, leaving 14 bases between them. The CDR3 is 15 amino acids. The germline V gene has CDR1 MNHEY and CDR2 SVGAGI. Written as DNA, the CDR3 is TGTGCCAGCAGTCCCAGTTCGAGCGGCTCCTACGAGCAGTACTTC. It specifies CASSPSSSGSYEQYF.

This clone was picked up one time. V and J are TRBV6-1 and TRBJ2-3, with 7 bases aligning to TRBD2. Germline V lookup: CDR1 MNHNS, CDR2 SASEGT. V was pared by 3 bases and J by 5 bases, with 5 bases of the junction left unmatched. The CDR3 totals 14 residues. The CDR3 protein is CASSDGLEGDTQYF. As DNA, the CDR3 is TGTGCCAGCAGTGATGGACTAGAGGGAGATACGCAGTATTTT.

This clone occurred a few times. The chain recombines TRBV27 with TRBJ1-1; 7 bases fit TRBD1. The CDR3 loop spans 14 amino acids. CDR1 and CDR2 (germline): MNHEY, SMNVEV (reference sequence). The V segment lost 6 bases and the J segment 4 bases; nucleotides outside the gene matches: 8. The CDR3 sequence is CASRYRQGATEAFF. The CDR3 DNA follows: TGTGCCAGCAGGTATCGACAGGGAGCCACTGAAGCTTTCTTT.

This chain uses TRBV4-1 with TRBJ1-1, with D hard to call. V lost 5 bases, J lost 11 bases, and 12 bases lay in between. This CDR3 comprises 11 residues. CDR1 and CDR2 from the germline V gene are MGHRA and YSYEKL. The CDR3 sequence is CASSTPGGAFF. For the CDR3, the DNA is TGCGCCAGCAGCACGCCCGGAGGGGCTTTCTTT.

The V call is TRBV18, the J call TRBJ1-6; 8 bases map to TRBD1. Germline CDR1 reads KGHSH; CDR2 reads LQKENI. This CDR3 is built from 15 residues. V trimming: 4 bases; J trimming: 9 bases; junction bases outside the gene matches: 8. CDR3 sequence (DNA): TGTGCCAGCTCACGTTCGGACAGGGAAGGTTCACCCCTCCACTTT. It codes for CASSRSDREGSPLHF.

This chain joins TRBV28 and TRBJ1-2; no definite D call. The CDR3 loop spans 14 amino acids. Germline V CDR1 and CDR2: MDHEN, SYDVKM. V was shortened by 7 bases and J by 5 bases, with 17 bases between the two germline ends. This CDR3 reads CASMRNEANYGYTF. CDR3 sequence (DNA): TGTGCCAGCATGAGGAATGAGGCAAATTATGGCTACACCTTC.

This chain connects TRBV27 to TRBJ2-1; TRBD1 matches 8 bases. The CDR3 is 13 residues long. Germline V gene sequence: CDR1 MNHEY, CDR2 SMNVEV (reference sequence). V trimming: 10 bases; J trimming: 5 bases; junction bases outside the gene matches: 7. The CDR3 reads CATLGQGDNEQFF. The CDR3 DNA sequence: TGTGCCACCCTCGGACAGGGAGACAATGAGCAGTTCTTC.

V usage is TRBV4-3 and J usage is TRBJ2-1; TRBD2 agrees at 8 bases. The CDR3 runs to 16 residues. With V trimmed by 0 bases and J by 7 bases, 8 bases remained unmatched. Germline V gene lookup returns CDR1 LGHNA and CDR2 YSLEER. CDR3 in DNA: TGCGCCAGCAGCCAAGAGAGTGGACTAGCTATTAATGAGCAGTTCTTC. This encodes CASSQESGLAINEQFF.

This rearrangement joins TRBV30 to TRBJ2-1; D not certain. This CDR3 spans 12 amino acids. Per the germline V gene, CDR1 is GTSNPN and CDR2 is SVGIG (reference sequence). The CDR3 nucleotides read TGTGCTAATTCTTTCTCAGGCAATGAGCAGTTCTTC. This codes for CANSFSGNEQFF. The whole variable domain, remainder taken from reference TRBV30 and TRBJ2-1, is SQTIHQWPATLVQPVGSPLSLECTVEGTSNPNLYWYRQAAGRGLQLLFYSVGIGQISSEVPQNLSASRPQDRQFILSSKKLLLSDSGFYLCANSFSGNEQFFGPGTRLTVL.

The chain recombines TRBV4-1 with TRBJ1-2, with TRBD1 matching 8 bases. CDR1 and CDR2 from the germline V gene are MGHRA and YSYEKL. The CDR3 extends over 18 amino acids. The ends lost 3 bases at V and 1 base at J; junction bases unmatched: 13. CDR3 nucleotides: TGCGCCAGCAGCCAGAAGGACAGGGAACAAGCGGATAACTATGGCTACACCTTC. Protein product: CASSQKDREQADNYGYTF.

This sequence joins TRBV4-3 and TRBJ2-7; D is possibly TRBD1 (6 bases). Between the trimmed V and J ends, which lost 0 bases and 3 bases, there was a span of 9 bases. The CDR3 covers 14 residues. CDR1 is LGHNA and CDR2 is YSLEER in the germline V gene. CDR3 residues: CASSQDLQGYEQYF. The CDR3 DNA reads TGCGCCAGCAGCCAAGATCTACAGGGCTACGAGCAGTACTTC.

This clone has only a few counts. The chain combines TRBV25-1 with TRBJ1-1; D gene ambiguous. CDR3 length: 13 amino acids. The V gene's germline CDR1 is MGHDK and CDR2 SYGVNS. V dropped 5 bases and J dropped 5 bases, with 12 bases sitting between them. The CDR3 loop is CASSRGGMTEAFF. In DNA, the CDR3 is TGTGCCAGCAGTCGGGGAGGGATGACTGAAGCTTTCTTT.

V and J are TRBV5-6 and TRBJ1-6, with D tentatively TRBD1 (5 bases). V dropped 1 base and J dropped 7 bases, with 9 bases sitting between them. Germline values: CDR1 SGHDT, CDR2 YYEEEE. The length of the CDR3 is 14 residues. CDR3 loop: CASSLPGRNSPLHF. The CDR3 region has the DNA TGTGCCAGCAGCTTGCCAGGGCGCAATTCACCCCTCCACTTT.

The chain uses TRBV4-3 and TRBJ2-7; weak D call: TRBD1 (6 bases). Germline values: CDR1 LGHNA, CDR2 YSLEER. V shed 3 bases and J shed 2 bases, with 11 bases lying between them. The CDR3 runs 14 residues. CDR3 residues: CASSQGRTAYEQYF. The CDR3 DNA is TGCGCCAGCAGCCAGGGTCGGACAGCCTACGAGCAGTACTTC.

The chain carries TRBV6-7 and TRBJ1-5; D is perhaps TRBD1 (5 bases). TRBV6-7 is known as an ORF, though its function is uncertain. This CDR3 spans 20 amino acids. V was pared by 2 bases and J by 0 bases, with 23 bases between. This chain's CDR3 is CASSYPPPSTAGNSNQPQHF. CDR3 coding DNA: TGTGCCAGCAGTTACCCACCCCCTTCCACGGCAGGGAATAGCAATCAGCCCCAGCATTTT.

The rearrangement uses TRBV18 and TRBJ2-2; a weak D match, TRBD1 (6 bases). CDR3 length: 15 residues. Trimming pared 6 bases from V and 1 base from J, leaving 12 bases between. Germline CDR1 is KGHSH and CDR2 is LQKENI. The CDR3 sequence: CASSPGHLNTGELFF. CDR3 coding DNA: TGTGCCAGCTCTCCGGGACACCTGAACACCGGGGAGCTGTTTTTT.

V is TRBV30 and J is TRBJ2-7; D possibly corresponds to TRBD2 (5 bases). V lost 2 bases to trimming and J lost 10 bases, with 12 bases between them. This CDR3 region has 11 residues. Germline V gene sequence: CDR1 GTSNPN, CDR2 SVGIG (reference sequence). The CDR3 DNA sequence: TGTGCCTGGAGTACCTCCGGAGGACAGTACTTC. Translating gives CAWSTSGGQYF.